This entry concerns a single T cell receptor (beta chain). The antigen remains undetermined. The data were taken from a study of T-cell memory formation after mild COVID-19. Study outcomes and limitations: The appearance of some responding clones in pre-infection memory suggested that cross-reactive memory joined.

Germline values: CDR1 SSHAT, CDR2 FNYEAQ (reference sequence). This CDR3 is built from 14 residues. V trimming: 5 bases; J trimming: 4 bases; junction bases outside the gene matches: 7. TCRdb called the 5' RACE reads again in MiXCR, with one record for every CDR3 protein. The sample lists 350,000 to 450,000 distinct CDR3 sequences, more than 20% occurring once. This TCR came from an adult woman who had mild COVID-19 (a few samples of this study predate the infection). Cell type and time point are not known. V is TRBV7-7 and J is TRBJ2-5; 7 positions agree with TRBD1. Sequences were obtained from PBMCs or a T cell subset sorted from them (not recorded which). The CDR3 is CASSLTGSRETQYF. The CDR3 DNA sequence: TGTGCCAGCAGCCTGACAGGGTCCCGAGAGACCCAGTACTTC. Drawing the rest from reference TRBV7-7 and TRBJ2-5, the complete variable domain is GAGVSQSPRYKVTKRGQDVTLRCDPISSHATLYWYQQALGQGPEFLTYFNYEAQPDKSGLPSDRFSAERPEGSISTLTIQRTEQRDSAMYRCASSLTGSRETQYFGPGTRLLVL.